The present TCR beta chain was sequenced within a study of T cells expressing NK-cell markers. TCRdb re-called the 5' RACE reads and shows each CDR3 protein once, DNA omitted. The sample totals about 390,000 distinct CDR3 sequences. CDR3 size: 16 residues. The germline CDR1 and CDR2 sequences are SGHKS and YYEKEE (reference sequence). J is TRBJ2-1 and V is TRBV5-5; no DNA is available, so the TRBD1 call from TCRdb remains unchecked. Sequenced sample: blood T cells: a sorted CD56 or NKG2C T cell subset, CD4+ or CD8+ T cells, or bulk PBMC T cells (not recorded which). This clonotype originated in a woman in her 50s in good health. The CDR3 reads CASSSKGQTSYNEQFF. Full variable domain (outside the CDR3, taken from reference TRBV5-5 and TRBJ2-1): DAGVTQSPTHLIKTRGQQVTLRCSPISGHKSVSWYQQVLGQGPQFIFQYYEKEERGRGNFPDRFSARQFPNYSSELNVNALLLGDSALYLCASSSKGQTSYNEQFFGPGTRLTVL.